This T cell receptor beta chain was sequenced for a study of blood T cell repertoires in COVID-19. Study summary: Sites in the United States, Italy and Spain provided acute and convalescent COVID-19 samples. Sample material is recorded as cDNA or gDNA derived from T cells, B-cell-depleted T cells, or PBMCs.

CDR1 and CDR2 (germline): LGHDT, YNNKEL (reference sequence). This CDR3 comprises 13 residues. Germline trimming cut 7 bases from V and 1 base from J; bases unmatched to any gene: 2. TCRdb's table, derived via immunoSEQ multiplex PCR, lists solely in-frame clones and lacks some. The sample contains 100,000 to 150,000 clones, around 74% of which appear only once. The chain uses TRBV3-1 (or the pseudogene TRBV3-2) and TRBJ1-1; 8 bases map to TRBD1. This TCR was recovered from a man aged 55 to 69 with acute or convalescent COVID-19. The source material was peripheral blood. The CDR3 is CASIGTGNTEAFF. CDR3 nucleotide sequence: TGTGCCAGCATCGGGACAGGGAACACTGAAGCTTTCTTT.